This T cell receptor (beta chain) stems from a study of beta chain features in type 1 diabetes. Whole-study findings and limits: Type 1 diabetes patients had TCRB CDR3s that were shorter (moderately but significantly so) in all four CD4+ subsets.

Reverse transcribing all isolated RNA meant expressed TCRB transcripts were sequenced. Sequencing was performed with immunoSEQ multiplex PCR; in TCRdb, only in-frame clones are kept and a portion is missing. The sample holds hundreds of thousands of clones; around 15% are singletons and the top ten take 0.022%. A remark on this clone: Its antigen is not identified.

V shed 0 bases and J shed 6 bases, with 11 bases lying between them. The CDR3 length is 14 residues. CDR1 and CDR2 from the germline V gene are MNHNS and SASEGT. Sequencing used naive CD4+ T cells from blood. J is TRBJ1-2 and V is TRBV6-1; D unclear. The TCR comes from a man younger than 35 with type 1 diabetes. The DNA of the CDR3 is TGTGCCAGCAGTGAAGCAGGCATGGCGGATGGCTACACCTTC. Protein product: CASSEAGMADGYTF.